Here is one T cell receptor (beta chain) with its context. The CDR3 is 15 amino acids. The trim removed 1 base at V and 7 bases at J, leaving 4 bases unmatched. Germline CDR1 SGDLS, CDR2 YYNGEE. This record comes from a study of blood T cell repertoires in COVID-19. Study-level information: Samples representing acute and convalescent COVID-19 were sourced from the United States, Italy and Spain. Sources were T cells, B-cell-depleted T cells, or PBMCs; the material itself was cDNA or gDNA.

In the original analysis: Scientists estimated how many nucleated cells there were by amplifying reference gene primers. Repertoires were generated with immunoSEQ multiplex PCR, while TCRdb's copy carries only in-frame clones and drops some. V and J calls and clone size are as listed in that table; D and trimming were resolved from the DNA. There are 140,000 or so clones in the sample; over 65% occur only once, and 16% lies in the top ten. The specimen sequenced was peripheral blood. This chain links TRBV9 with TRBJ2-1, with 11 positions matching TRBD2. This receptor was identified in a man aged 45-65 years with acute or convalescent COVID-19. CDR3 in amino acids: CASSVRASGGNEQFF. The CDR3 DNA is TGTGCCAGCAGCGTAAGGGCTAGCGGGGGGAATGAGCAGTTCTTC. The full variable domain, its missing parts supplied by reference TRBV9 and TRBJ2-1, is DSGVTQTPKHLITATGQRVTLRCSPRSGDLSVYWYQQSLDQGLQFLIQYYNGEERAKGNILERFSAQQFPDLHSELNLSSLELGDSALYFCASSVRASGGNEQFFGPGTRLTVL.